This TCR beta chain was identified during a study of CD8 T cells in Susac syndrome. J gave up 0 bases and V 5 bases, and 7 bases lay outside the gene matches. Germline loops: CDR1 SGHVS, CDR2 FNYEAQ. The CDR3 is 18 amino acids. An amount of RNA that ranged from roughly 0.45 to 1 ug was reverse transcribed with random hexamers. TCRdb analysed the immunoSEQ multiplex PCR reads with MiXCR anew, one entry per CDR3 protein. This repertoire shows some 90,000 distinct CDR3 sequences, approximately 95% found once; its top ten account for around 0.32%. The gene calls are TRBV7-6 and TRBJ2-2; the match to TRBD2 covers 12 bases. This clonotype was sampled from a human donor in good health. Sequencing was done on a sample of CD8+ T cells from PBMCs. The CDR3 protein is CASSLGLAGHANTGELFF. CDR3 bases: TGTGCCAGCAGCCTCGGACTAGCGGGGCACGCGAACACCGGGGAGCTGTTTTTT.